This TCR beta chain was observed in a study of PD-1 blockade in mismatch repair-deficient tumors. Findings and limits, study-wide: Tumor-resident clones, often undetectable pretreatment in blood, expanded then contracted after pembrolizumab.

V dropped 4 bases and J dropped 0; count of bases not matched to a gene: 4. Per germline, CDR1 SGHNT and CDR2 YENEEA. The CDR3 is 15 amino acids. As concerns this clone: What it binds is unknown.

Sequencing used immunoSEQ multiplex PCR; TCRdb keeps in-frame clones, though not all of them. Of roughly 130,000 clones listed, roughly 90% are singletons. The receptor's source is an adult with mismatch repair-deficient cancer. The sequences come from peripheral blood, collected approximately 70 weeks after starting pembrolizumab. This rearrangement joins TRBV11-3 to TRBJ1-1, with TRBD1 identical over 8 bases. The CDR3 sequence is CASSSRTGMNTEAFF. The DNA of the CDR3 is TGTGCCAGCAGCTCTCGGACAGGGATGAACACTGAAGCTTTCTTT.